Shown below are 18 T cell receptor beta chains from a single sample sequenced in a study of long-term antiretroviral therapy in people with HIV. The assay, immunoSEQ v3.0, was run at survey level. Libraries were prepared by immunoSEQ multiplex PCR; TCRdb keeps only in-frame clonotypes and omits some of them. Among around 30,000 clones listed, over 90% were seen once. This material consisted of unsorted PBMCs, taken 6.2 years after starting antiretroviral therapy. These receptors came from a man between 40 and 49 years old with HIV.

The V gene is TRBV5-1, the J gene TRBJ2-5, with D maybe TRBD1 (5 bases). The germline gives CDR1 SGHRS, CDR2 YFSETQ. The CDR3 runs 15 residues. The ends were cut back, 1 base at V and 5 bases at J, with 15 bases in the middle. CDR3 sequence reads: CASSLSQGRVETQYF. The CDR3 DNA sequence: TGCGCCAGCAGCTTGTCGCAGGGTAGGGTCGAGACCCAGTACTTC.

The chain combines TRBV10-1 with TRBJ2-2; D uncertain. V lost 0 bases and J lost 6, with 8 bases in between. This CDR3 has 14 amino acids. Germline CDR1 WNHNN, CDR2 SYGVQD (reference sequence). The chain's CDR3 is CASSESGGAGELFF. The CDR3 nucleotides are TGCGCCAGCAGTGAGTCCGGTGGGGCCGGGGAGCTGTTTTTT.

The chain couples TRBV5-1 to TRBJ1-1, with no clear D. This CDR3 has 15 amino acids. In germline, CDR1 is SGHRS, CDR2 YFSETQ. Deletions cut 1 base from V and 0 bases from J, with 10 bases between. The CDR3 nucleotides read TGCGCCAGCAGCTTGAACACCGGGGTGAACACTGAAGCTTTCTTT. It encodes CASSLNTGVNTEAFF.

The chain recombines TRBV5-5 with TRBJ1-5; tentative D call: TRBD1 (6 bases). This CDR3 has 15 residues. Germline values: CDR1 SGHKS, CDR2 YYEKEE (reference sequence). Trimming took off 3 bases at V and 0 bases at J, with 10 bases between the two ends. CDR3 in DNA: TGTGCCAGCAGCTGGGGACACGATAGCAATCAGCCCCAGCATTTT. Translation: CASSWGHDSNQPQHF.

About this clone itself: The junction departs from germline at one end; a sequencing error may be responsible. The V gene is TRBV11-2, the J gene TRBJ2-7, with 8 bases that match TRBD2. This CDR3 comprises 12 residues. Germline V lookup: CDR1 SGHAT, CDR2 FQNNGV. This CDR3 reads CASRDSGNTAFF. DNA for the CDR3: TGTGCCAGCAGGGATAGCGGGAATACGGCTTTTTTC.

The rearrangement uses TRBV18 and TRBJ1-6; 8 positions match TRBD1. The CDR3 covers 15 residues. CDR1 KGHSH and CDR2 LQKENI come from the germline V gene. Germline trimming cut 4 bases from V and 9 bases from J; bases unmatched to any gene: 8. The CDR3: CASSLDRAGFSPLHF. The CDR3 DNA reads TGTGCCAGCTCACTGGACAGGGCTGGATTTTCACCCCTCCACTTT.

The J gene is TRBJ1-2, the V gene TRBV4-2; D perhaps matches TRBD1 (5 bases). CDR1 and CDR2 from the germline V gene are LGHNA and YNFKEQ. V lost 1 base and J 8 bases, leaving 17 bases between the germline ends. The length of the CDR3 is 15 residues. CDR3 bases: TGTGCCAGCAGCCAAGGGACTCCCGCCTGGGGGGGCTACACCTTC. Residues: CASSQGTPAWGGYTF.

V usage is TRBV30 and J usage is TRBJ2-7; TRBD2 aligns across 7 bases. With V trimmed by 7 bases and J by 6 bases, 12 bases remained unmatched. The CDR3 runs 13 residues. Germline values: CDR1 GTSNPN, CDR2 SVGIG (reference sequence). CDR3 sequence: CASGAGVRVEQYF. CDR3 in DNA: TGTGCCTCTGGGGCGGGAGTAAGGGTCGAGCAGTACTTC.

The V and J genes are TRBV19 and TRBJ2-7, with D possibly being TRBD1 (6 bases). The germline V and J ends were trimmed by 8 bases and 7 bases, with 21 bases remaining between them. This CDR3 is built from 14 residues. Germline-derived CDR1 and CDR2 are LNHDA and SQIVND (reference sequence). The CDR3 nucleotides are TGTGCCAGTTCCCAGGGGAACGGTCAGGGGGAGCAGTACTTC. Encoded protein: CASSQGNGQGEQYF.

The chain couples TRBV5-6 to TRBJ2-3; D remains unclear. Germline CDR1 and CDR2: SGHDT and YYEEEE. Trimming removed 2 bases from V and 3 bases from J, with 4 bases in between. The CDR3 consists of 12 residues. The CDR3 nucleotides read TGTGCCAGCAGCTTCGGGACAGATACGCAGTATTTT. This gives the protein CASSFGTDTQYF.

The chain couples TRBV15 to TRBJ2-1, with D tentatively TRBD2 (5 bases). This CDR3 spans 15 amino acids. Germline assignment: CDR1 LNHNV and CDR2 YYDKDF (reference sequence). Between the trimmed V and J ends, which lost 1 base and 4 bases, there was a span of 11 bases. DNA of the CDR3: TGTGCCACCAGCAGAGGGCCGCGAGGGTACAATGAGCAGTTCTTC. Protein: CATSRGPRGYNEQFF.

The V and J genes are TRBV11-2 and TRBJ2-1; TRBD2 matches at 7 bases. This CDR3 is 16 amino acids long. The J segment lost 5 bases and the V segment lost 3 bases, leaving 10 bases of the junction unmatched. Germline V CDR1 and CDR2: SGHAT, FQNNGV. DNA of the CDR3: TGTGCCAGCAGCTTTAGGTGGGAGGGCCATGACAATGAGCAGTTCTTC. It yields the protein CASSFRWEGHDNEQFF.

The chain couples TRBV29-1 to TRBJ1-1; D remains unclear. Per germline, CDR1 SQVTM and CDR2 ANQGSEA. Between the trimmed V and J ends, which lost 4 bases and 3 bases, there was a span of 9 bases. CDR3 length equals 12 residues. The CDR3, as DNA: TGCAGCGTTGGAGGGTGGGACACTGAAGCTTTCTTT. Its translation: CSVGGWDTEAFF.

The V and J genes are TRBV5-5 and TRBJ2-1; weak D call: TRBD2 (5 bases). Trimming left V 0 bases short and J 0 bases short, with 16 bases between. Germline-derived CDR1 and CDR2 are SGHKS and YYEKEE (reference sequence). This CDR3 has 18 residues. The CDR3, as DNA: TGTGCCAGCAGCTTGGAAGCTAGCTCATCTAGCTCCTACAATGAGCAGTTCTTC. Protein product: CASSLEASSSSSYNEQFF. Filled out from reference TRBV5-5 and TRBJ2-1, the complete variable domain reads DAGVTQSPTHLIKTRGQQVTLRCSPISGHKSVSWYQQVLGQGPQFIFQYYEKEERGRGNFPDRFSARQFPNYSSELNVNALLLGDSALYLCASSLEASSSSSYNEQFFGPGTRLTVL.

The genes are TRBV11-2 and TRBJ2-1, with D possibly matching TRBD2 (6 bases). The germline CDR1 and CDR2 sequences are SGHAT and FQNNGV. This CDR3 region has 14 residues. The ends were cut back, 5 bases at V and 15 bases at J, with 23 bases in the middle. CDR3 DNA sequence: TGTGCCAGCAGCGACACCCCGGGACTTATTAATCTGTTCTTC. It encodes CASSDTPGLINLFF.

This clone has only one observation. An end of the junction does not agree with germline; a read error may underlie this. V usage is TRBV7-7 and J usage is TRBJ2-7; 7 bases match TRBD1. CDR1 and CDR2 (germline): SSHAT, FNYEAQ (reference sequence). The CDR3 has 15 residues. For the CDR3, the DNA is TGTGCTAGCAGCCCGGGTACGGGACAGTGGACGACGCAGTACTTC. Protein sequence: CASSPGTGQWTTQYF.

The chain is built from TRBV9 and TRBJ1-1; 12 bases map to TRBD1. V lost 0 bases and J lost 10; bases outside the gene matches: 4. From germline, CDR1 is SGDLS and CDR2 YYNGEE. The CDR3 sequence is 14 residues long. This CDR3 reads CASSVVRDRGPAFF. The DNA of the CDR3 is TGTGCCAGCAGCGTAGTAAGGGACAGGGGGCCAGCTTTCTTT.

The rearrangement links TRBV5-1 to TRBJ1-1; possibly TRBD1 for D (5 bases). The V and J ends lost 0 bases and 4 bases respectively, with 13 bases between them. The CDR3 has 15 residues. Germline lookup yields CDR1 SGHRS and CDR2 YFSETQ. CDR3 coding DNA: TGCGCCAGCAGCTTGGTGGGCCGAGGGGTCACTGAAGCTTTCTTT. It specifies CASSLVGRGVTEAFF.